The clone carrying this T cell receptor (beta chain) was observed a handful of times. Its antigen is unidentified. These data are taken from a study of cytotoxic CD8 clonotypes in ibrutinib-treated CLL. Turning to the study itself: Among responders, roughly 25 were partial and 2 complete; after median roughly 66 months, about 15 stayed remitted and some twelve progressed. Median treatment time before response sampling was 12 months, range 6 to 36.

Some clones are missing from TCRdb's copy, which holds only in-frame ones; the method was immunoSEQ multiplex PCR. The sample shows 7,300 or so clones, around 80% of them seen only once. The V segment lost 3 bases and the J segment 2 bases; nucleotides outside the gene matches: 4. The CDR3 runs 14 residues. The V gene's germline CDR1 is SGHDT and CDR2 YYEEEE. Findings and caveats of the study: Rising at ibrutinib response, clonality subsequently fell back toward baseline at progression.

The TCR sequence derives from a human donor with chronic lymphocytic leukemia. This specimen consisted of PBMCs, obtained before ibrutinib treatment. The genes are TRBV5-6 and TRBJ1-2; 7 bases are shared with TRBD1. CDR3 bases: TGTGCCAGCAGCTCCGGGACAGCAAACTATGGCTACACCTTC. It yields the protein CASSSGTANYGYTF.